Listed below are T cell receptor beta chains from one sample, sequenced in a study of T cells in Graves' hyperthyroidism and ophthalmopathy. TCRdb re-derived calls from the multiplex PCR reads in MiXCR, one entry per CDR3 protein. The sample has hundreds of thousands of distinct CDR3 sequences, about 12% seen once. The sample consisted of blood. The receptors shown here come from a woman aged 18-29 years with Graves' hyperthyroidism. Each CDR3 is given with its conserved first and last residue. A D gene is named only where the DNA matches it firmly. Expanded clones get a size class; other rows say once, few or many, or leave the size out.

DNA: TGTGCCAGCAGGGAAGGACAGGGGGCCCCCAATCAGCCCCAGCATTTT
CDR3: CASREGQGAPNQPQHF
J: TRBJ1-5
V: TRBV6-1
size: -
D: TRBD1

DNA: TGTGCCAGCAACCCGACAGCCACTTTTACCTATGGCTACACCTTC
CDR3: CASNPTATFTYGYTF
J: TRBJ1-2
V: TRBV7-8
size: -
D: -

DNA: TGCAGTGCTAGAGCAAGGGACAGGGGGCTTACACCCCTCCACTTT
CDR3: CSARARDRGLTPLHF
J: TRBJ1-6
V: TRBV20-1
size: many
D: TRBD1

DNA: TGCGCCAGCAGCGCCGTTGAGGGAATAGCATCAGGTGATGAAAAACTGTTTTTT
CDR3: CASSAVEGIASGDEKLFF
J: TRBJ1-4
V: TRBV10-2
size: -
D: -

DNA: TGCAGTGCGGACGGACACTTGAACACTGAAGCTTTCTTT
CDR3: CSADGHLNTEAFF
J: TRBJ1-1
V: TRBV20-1
size: many
D: -

DNA: TGTGCCACCAGTGCCCCGGGGGGGGGTGGGAAGCAGTACTTC
CDR3: CATSAPGGGGKQYF
J: TRBJ2-7
V: TRBV24-1
size: few
D: TRBD2

DNA: TGCAGTGCTAGAGCTTATACATTCAGGGGTAATGGCTACACCTTC
CDR3: CSARAYTFRGNGYTF
J: TRBJ1-2
V: TRBV20-1
size: many
D: -

DNA: TGCGCCAGCAGCCCGGGAGTAGCGAATTCACCCCTCCACTTT
CDR3: CASSPGVANSPLHF
J: TRBJ1-6
V: TRBV5-1
size: -
D: -

DNA: TGCGCCAGCAGCTTGGTGGCTAGCGCGACCTACGAGCAGTACTTC
CDR3: CASSLVASATYEQYF
J: TRBJ2-7
V: TRBV5-1
size: many
D: -

DNA: TGTGCCAGCAGTTTGGACGGGGGGATTGGAAACACCATATATTTT
CDR3: CASSLDGGIGNTIYF
J: TRBJ1-3
V: TRBV27
size: -
D: -

DNA: TGTGCCAGTAGTATAATCATCGGACAGTCAGCTAACTATGGCTACACCTTC
CDR3: CASSIIIGQSANYGYTF
J: TRBJ1-2
V: TRBV19
size: few
D: -

DNA: TGCAGTGCCACAGGGGATTTTTCCTACGAGCAGTACTTC
CDR3: CSATGDFSYEQYF
J: TRBJ2-7
V: TRBV20-1
size: few
D: TRBD1

DNA: TGCAGTGCCACCGAGACCGAAGTCGGCAATGAGCAGTTCTTC
CDR3: CSATETEVGNEQFF
J: TRBJ2-1
V: TRBV20-1
size: many
D: -

DNA: TGTGCCAGTAGTATCTCCGGGCCCTCGTCTTCCTACGAGCAGTACTTC
CDR3: CASSISGPSSSYEQYF
J: TRBJ2-7
V: TRBV19
size: -
D: -

DNA: TGTGCCATCACCCCCCGGGAGGGGGACACCGGGGAGCTGTTGTTT
CDR3: CAITPREGDTGELLF
J: TRBJ2-2
V: TRBV10-3
size: few
D: TRBD2

DNA: TGTGCCACCAGTGATCCGGGACAGGGGAACAATGAGCAGTTCTTC
CDR3: CATSDPGQGNNEQFF
J: TRBJ2-1
V: TRBV24-1
size: many
D: TRBD1

DNA: TGTGCCAGCAGCTTGGGGCCCGGAGCACAAGAGACCCAGTACTTC
CDR3: CASSLGPGAQETQYF
J: TRBJ2-5
V: TRBV7-9
size: many
D: -

DNA: TGCAGTGCTCTTGATCCCCAGCGAAGTTCCTACGAGCAGTACTTC
CDR3: CSALDPQRSSYEQYF
J: TRBJ2-7
V: TRBV20-1
size: -
D: -

DNA: TGTGCCAGCAGTACTTGGGGAAGAGGTGGCTACACCTTC
CDR3: CASSTWGRGGYTF
J: TRBJ1-2
V: TRBV28
size: many
D: -

DNA: TGTGCCAGCAGTGAAAGGACAGGGAGCTCTGGAAACACCATATATTTT
CDR3: CASSERTGSSGNTIYF
J: TRBJ1-3
V: TRBV6-1
size: -
D: TRBD1

DNA: TGTGCCAGCAGCTTAGAATACAGGGGATTTGGGGCCAACGTCCTGACTTTC
CDR3: CASSLEYRGFGANVLTF
J: TRBJ2-6
V: TRBV7-8
size: many
D: TRBD1

DNA: TGCAGTGCTGGGGGGTATTATAGCAATCAGCCCCAGCATTTT
CDR3: CSAGGYYSNQPQHF
J: TRBJ1-5
V: TRBV20-1
size: -
D: -

DNA: TGTGCCAGCAGCTTAGGCACACTAGCGGGAGGAGGAGAGACCCAGTACTTC
CDR3: CASSLGTLAGGGETQYF
J: TRBJ2-5
V: TRBV7-2
size: once
D: TRBD2

DNA: TGTGCCAGCAGCTTCCGGACTCCGTACGGGGAGGGGCAGTTCTTC
CDR3: CASSFRTPYGEGQFF
J: TRBJ2-1
V: TRBV7-9
size: -
D: TRBD2

DNA: TGTGCCAGCAGTTACAGCCCACTAGCGGGGTACGAGCAGTACTTC
CDR3: CASSYSPLAGYEQYF
J: TRBJ2-7
V: TRBV6-2/TRBV6-3
size: many
D: TRBD2

DNA: TGTGCCAGCTCACCGCGGGGGAAGGACACTGAAGCTTTCTTT
CDR3: CASSPRGKDTEAFF
J: TRBJ1-1
V: TRBV18
size: -
D: -

DNA: TGTGCCAGCAGCCCGACAGGGGTCCCAGATACGCAGTATTTT
CDR3: CASSPTGVPDTQYF
J: TRBJ2-3
V: TRBV7-3
size: many
D: TRBD1